The clone carrying this T cell receptor (beta chain) was observed a handful of times. What it recognizes is unknown. The entry originates in a study of beta chain features in type 1 diabetes. Regarding the study as a whole: For type 1 diabetes patients, VDJ junctions showed fewer insertions and more deletions.

V lost 7 bases and J lost 9, with 16 bases in between. The CDR3 covers 12 residues. From germline, CDR1 is ENHRY and CDR2 SYGVKD. The study reverse transcribed the entire isolated RNA, so it sequenced expressed TCRB transcripts. Read counts averaged around 3.6 million for samples of naive, central memory and regulatory T cells. Using immunoSEQ multiplex PCR, the repertoire was profiled, and TCRdb retains in-frame clones only, with some absent. This table has 60,000 or so clones, roughly three fifths appearing once. The sequence derives from a woman younger than 35 in good health. Sequences were obtained from Tregs from blood. V gene TRBV10-3 combines with J gene TRBJ2-7, with a weak D call TRBD1 (5 bases). The chain's CDR3 is CAIIGQGLRQYF. In DNA, the CDR3 is TGTGCCATCATAGGGCAGGGCCTACGGCAGTACTTC.